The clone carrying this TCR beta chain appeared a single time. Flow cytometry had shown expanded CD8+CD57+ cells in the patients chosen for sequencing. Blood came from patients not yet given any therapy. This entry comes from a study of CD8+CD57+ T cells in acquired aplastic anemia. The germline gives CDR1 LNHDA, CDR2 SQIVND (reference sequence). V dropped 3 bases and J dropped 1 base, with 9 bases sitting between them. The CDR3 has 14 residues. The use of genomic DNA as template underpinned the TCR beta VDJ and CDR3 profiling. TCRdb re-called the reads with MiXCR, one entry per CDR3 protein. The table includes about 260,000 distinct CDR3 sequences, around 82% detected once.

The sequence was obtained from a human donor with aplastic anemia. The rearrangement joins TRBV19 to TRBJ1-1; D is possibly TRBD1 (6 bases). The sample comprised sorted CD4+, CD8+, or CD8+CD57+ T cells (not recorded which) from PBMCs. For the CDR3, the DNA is TGTGCCAGTAGTATTGGCAGGGGGAACACTGAAGCTTTCTTT. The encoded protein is CASSIGRGNTEAFF.